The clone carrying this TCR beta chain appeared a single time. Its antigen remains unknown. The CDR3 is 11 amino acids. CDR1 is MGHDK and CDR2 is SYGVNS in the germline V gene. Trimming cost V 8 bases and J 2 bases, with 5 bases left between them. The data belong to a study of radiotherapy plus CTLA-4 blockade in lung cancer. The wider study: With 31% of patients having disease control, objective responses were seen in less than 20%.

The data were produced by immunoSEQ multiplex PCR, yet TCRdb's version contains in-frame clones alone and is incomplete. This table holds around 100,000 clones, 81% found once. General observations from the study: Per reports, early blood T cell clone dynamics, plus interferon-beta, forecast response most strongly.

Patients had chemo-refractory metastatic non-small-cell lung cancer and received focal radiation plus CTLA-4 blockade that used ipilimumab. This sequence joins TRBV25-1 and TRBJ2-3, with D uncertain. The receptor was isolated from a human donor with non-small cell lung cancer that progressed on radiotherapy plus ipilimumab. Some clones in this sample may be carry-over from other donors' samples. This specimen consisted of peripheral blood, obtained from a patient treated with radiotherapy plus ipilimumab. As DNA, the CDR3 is TGTGCCAGCTCAATCACAGATACGCAGTATTTT. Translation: CASSITDTQYF.